This T cell receptor beta chain emerged from a study of shared clonotypes between healthy human individuals. Background on the study: Donor composition was a couple of women and three men, aged 18 to 49.

Assay used: immunoSEQ multiplex PCR; TCRdb lists only in-frame clones, some missing. This sample has some 2.1 million clones; 93% occur once, and the top ten carry more than 1.5%. Positively selected for CCR7, the CD45RO-negative cells used as naive CD8 cells excluded terminally differentiated effector memory CD45RA+ cells. The CDR3 length is 17 residues. The junction had 6 bases not matched to a gene; V was cut back by 2 bases and J by 1 base. Germline V gives CDR1 SGHDN, CDR2 FVKESK. The receptor comes from a man between 18 and 29 years old in good health. Some clones in this sample may be carry-over from other donors' samples. J is TRBJ2-3 and V is TRBV14; 10 bases align to TRBD2. Sequencing was carried out using naive CD8+ T cells from PBMCs. DNA for the CDR3: TGTGCCAGCAGCCAAACCGGACTAGCGGCGGGCACAGATACGCAGTATTTT. Translating gives CASSQTGLAAGTDTQYF.